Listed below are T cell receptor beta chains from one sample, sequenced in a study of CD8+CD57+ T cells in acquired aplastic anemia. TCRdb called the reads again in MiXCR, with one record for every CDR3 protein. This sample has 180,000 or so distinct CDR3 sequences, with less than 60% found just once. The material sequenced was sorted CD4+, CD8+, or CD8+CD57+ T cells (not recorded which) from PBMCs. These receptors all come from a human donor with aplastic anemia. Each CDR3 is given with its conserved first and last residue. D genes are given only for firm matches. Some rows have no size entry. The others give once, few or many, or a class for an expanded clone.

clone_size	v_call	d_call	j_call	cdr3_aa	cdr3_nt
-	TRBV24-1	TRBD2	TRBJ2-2	CATSVSGRPGELFF	TGTGCCACCAGTGTGAGCGGGAGACCCGGGGAGCTGTTTTTT
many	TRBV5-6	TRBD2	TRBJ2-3	CASSLLAGGRTDTQYF	TGTGCCAGCAGCCTGTTAGCGGGGGGACGCACAGATACGCAGTATTTT
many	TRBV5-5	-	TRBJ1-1	CASSLVGGNTEAFF	TGTGCCAGCAGCTTAGTTGGGGGGAACACTGAAGCTTTCTTT
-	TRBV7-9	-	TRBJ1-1	CASSLMLNTEAFF	TGTGCCAGCAGCTTAATGTTGAACACTGAAGCTTTCTTT
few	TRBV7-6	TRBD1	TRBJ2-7	CASGGGQYYEQYF	TGTGCCAGCGGTGGGGGACAGTACTACGAGCAGTACTTC
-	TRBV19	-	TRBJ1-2	CASSISSHYGYTF	TGTGCCAGTAGTATTAGCAGTCACTATGGCTACACCTTC
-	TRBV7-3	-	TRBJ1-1	CASSLRGANTEAFF	TGTGCCAGCAGCTTAAGGGGGGCGAACACTGAAGCTTTCTTT
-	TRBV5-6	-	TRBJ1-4	CASSLKQGTNEKLFF	TGTGCCAGCAGCTTGAAGCAGGGAACTAATGAAAAACTGTTTTTT
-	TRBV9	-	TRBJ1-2	CASSVGPVSGYTF	TGTGCCAGCAGCGTAGGGCCCGTTTCCGGCTACACCTTC
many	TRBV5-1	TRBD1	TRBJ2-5	CASSTGQGLQETQYF	TGCGCCAGCAGTACCGGACAGGGTCTCCAAGAGACCCAGTACTTC
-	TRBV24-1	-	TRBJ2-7	CATSETGTYEQYF	TGTGCCACCAGTGAAACCGGTACCTACGAGCAGTACTTC
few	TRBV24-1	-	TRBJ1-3	CATSDSRGSGNTIYF	TGTGCCACCAGTGATTCTAGGGGATCCGGAAACACCATATATTTT
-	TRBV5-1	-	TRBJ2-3	CASRLGTDTQYF	TGCGCCAGCAGACTGGGTACAGATACGCAGTATTTT
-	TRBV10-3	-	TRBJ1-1	CASSFGAQGLSTEAFF	TGTGCCAGCAGTTTCGGGGCCCAGGGGCTGAGTACTGAAGCTTTCTTT
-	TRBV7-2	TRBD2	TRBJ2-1	CASTPYPSSAGVKYNEQFF	TGTGCCAGCACCCCCTACCCCTCCTCAGCGGGAGTCAAGTACAATGAGCAGTTCTTC
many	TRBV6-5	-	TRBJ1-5	CASSSRGGRGQPQHF	TGTGCCAGCAGTTCCCGTGGGGGGCGGGGGCAGCCCCAGCATTTT
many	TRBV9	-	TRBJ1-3	CASAEGVGNTIYF	TGTGCCAGCGCCGAGGGAGTTGGAAACACCATATATTTT